This TCR beta chain was identified in a study of cytomegalovirus exposure and HLA in healthy donors. Whole-study results and caveats: Cytomegalovirus association was listed for approximately 150 TCR beta chains. Many donors shared some public TCRs, even though most TCR sequences were rare.

About this clone: The antigen is not known.

Repertoires were generated with immunoSEQ multiplex PCR, while TCRdb's copy carries only in-frame clones and drops some. The repertoire holds some 230,000 clones, about 89% seen once, with about 0.95% in the top ten. The donors formed part of the approximately 130-subject validation cohort, distinct from the roughly 660-subject first cohort. This CDR3 is 13 amino acids long. CDR1 is SQVTM, CDR2 ANQGSEA, per germline. Unmatched junction bases numbered 3, after V lost 3 bases and J lost 2 bases. This rearrangement joins TRBV29-1 to TRBJ1-1; 7 nucleotides align to TRBD1. The sequenced material came from PBMCs. The origin of this receptor is a woman under 30 in good health and CMV-seronegative. The CDR3 loop is CSVEDRLNTEAFF. DNA of the CDR3: TGCAGCGTTGAGGACAGGTTAAACACTGAAGCTTTCTTT.